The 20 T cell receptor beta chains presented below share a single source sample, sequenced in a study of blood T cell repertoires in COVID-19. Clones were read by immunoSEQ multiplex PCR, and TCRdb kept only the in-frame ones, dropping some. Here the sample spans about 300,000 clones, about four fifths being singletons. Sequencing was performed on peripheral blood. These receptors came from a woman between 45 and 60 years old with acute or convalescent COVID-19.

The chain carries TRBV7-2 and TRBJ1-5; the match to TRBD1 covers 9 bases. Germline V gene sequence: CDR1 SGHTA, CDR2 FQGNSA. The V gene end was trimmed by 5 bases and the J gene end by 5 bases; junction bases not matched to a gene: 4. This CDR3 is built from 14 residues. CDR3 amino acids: CASSTRQGDQPQHF. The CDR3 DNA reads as TGTGCCAGCAGCACGCGACAGGGGGATCAGCCCCAGCATTTT.

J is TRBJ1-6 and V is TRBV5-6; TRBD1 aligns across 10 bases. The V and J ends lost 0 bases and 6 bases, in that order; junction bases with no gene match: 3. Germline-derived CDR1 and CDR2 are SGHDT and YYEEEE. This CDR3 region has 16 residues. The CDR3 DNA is TGTGCCAGCAGCTTGGATGGGACAGGGGTTAATTCACCCCTCCACTTT. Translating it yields CASSLDGTGVNSPLHF. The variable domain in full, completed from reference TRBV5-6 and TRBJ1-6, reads DAGVTQSPTHLIKTRGQQVTLRCSPKSGHDTVSWYQQALGQGPQFIFQYYEEEERQRGNFPDRFSGHQFPNYSSELNVNALLLGDSALYLCASSLDGTGVNSPLHFGNGTRLTVT.

DNA of the CDR3: TGTGCCAGCAGTTTCGGACAGGGTTCACCCCTCCACTTT. This translates into CASSFGQGSPLHF. V gene TRBV28 combines with J gene TRBJ1-6; 8 bases fit TRBD1. The germline CDR1 and CDR2 sequences are MDHEN and SYDVKM. With V trimmed by 3 bases and J by 9 bases, 1 base remained unmatched. There are 13 residues in the CDR3.

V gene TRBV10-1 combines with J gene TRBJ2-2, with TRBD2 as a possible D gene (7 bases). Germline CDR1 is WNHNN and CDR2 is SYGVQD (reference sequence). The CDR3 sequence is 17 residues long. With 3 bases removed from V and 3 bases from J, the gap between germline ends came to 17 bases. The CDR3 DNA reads TGCGCCAGCAGTGAATTCGTCGGGGGGCCGGACACCGGGGAGCTGTTTTTT. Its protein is CASSEFVGGPDTGELFF.

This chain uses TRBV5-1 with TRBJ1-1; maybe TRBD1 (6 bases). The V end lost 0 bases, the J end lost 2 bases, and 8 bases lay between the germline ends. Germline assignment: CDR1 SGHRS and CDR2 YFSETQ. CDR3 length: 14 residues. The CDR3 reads CASSLAGANTEAFF. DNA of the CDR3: TGCGCCAGCAGCTTGGCAGGGGCCAACACTGAAGCTTTCTTT.

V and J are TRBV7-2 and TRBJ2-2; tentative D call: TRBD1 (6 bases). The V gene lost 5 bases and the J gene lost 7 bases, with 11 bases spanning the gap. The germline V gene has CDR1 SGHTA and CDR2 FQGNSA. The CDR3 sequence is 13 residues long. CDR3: CASSPDRNGELFF. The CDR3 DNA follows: TGTGCCAGCAGCCCCGACAGGAACGGGGAGCTGTTTTTT.

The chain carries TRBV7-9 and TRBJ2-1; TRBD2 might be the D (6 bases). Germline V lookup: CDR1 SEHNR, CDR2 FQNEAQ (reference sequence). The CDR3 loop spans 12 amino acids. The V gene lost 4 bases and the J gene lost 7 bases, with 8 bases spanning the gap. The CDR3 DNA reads TGTGCCAGCAGCTCAGGGAGGAATGAGCAGTTCTTC. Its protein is CASSSGRNEQFF.

CDR3 loop: CASSGQGSVTGELFF. CDR3 in DNA: TGCGCCAGCAGCGGACAGGGGTCGGTAACCGGGGAGCTGTTTTTT. The rearrangement uses TRBV5-1 and TRBJ2-2; the match to TRBD1 covers 9 bases. This CDR3 has 15 amino acids. Germline V gene data show CDR1 as SGHRS and CDR2 as YFSETQ. V gave up 4 bases and J gave up 5 bases; unmatched junction bases: 6.

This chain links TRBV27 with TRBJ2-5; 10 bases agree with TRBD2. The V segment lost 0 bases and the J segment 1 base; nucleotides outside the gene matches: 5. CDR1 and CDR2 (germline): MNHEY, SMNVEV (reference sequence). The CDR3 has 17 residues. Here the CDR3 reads CASSLSRAGGGQETQYF. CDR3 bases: TGTGCCAGCAGTTTATCGAGAGCGGGAGGGGGCCAAGAGACCCAGTACTTC.

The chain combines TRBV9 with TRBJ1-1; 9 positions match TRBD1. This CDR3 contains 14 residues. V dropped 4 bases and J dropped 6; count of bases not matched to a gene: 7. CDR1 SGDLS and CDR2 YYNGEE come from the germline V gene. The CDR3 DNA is TGTGCCAGCAGCACCACAGGGGGCTCCCCTGAAGCTTTCTTT. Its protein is CASSTTGGSPEAFF.

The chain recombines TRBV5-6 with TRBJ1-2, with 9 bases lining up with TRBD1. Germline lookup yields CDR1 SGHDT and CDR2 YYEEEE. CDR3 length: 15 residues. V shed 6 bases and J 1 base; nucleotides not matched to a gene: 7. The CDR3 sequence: CASTPQTGGNYGYTF. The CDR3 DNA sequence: TGTGCCAGCACCCCTCAGACAGGGGGTAACTATGGCTACACCTTC.

CDR3: CASSPLRSSYEQYF. CDR3 bases: TGCGCCAGCAGCCCACTCCGGAGCTCCTACGAGCAGTACTTC. The rearrangement joins TRBV4-3 to TRBJ2-7, with unresolved D. V lost 4 bases to trimming and J lost 0 bases, with 10 bases between them. This CDR3 is 14 amino acids long. From germline, CDR1 is LGHNA and CDR2 YSLEER.

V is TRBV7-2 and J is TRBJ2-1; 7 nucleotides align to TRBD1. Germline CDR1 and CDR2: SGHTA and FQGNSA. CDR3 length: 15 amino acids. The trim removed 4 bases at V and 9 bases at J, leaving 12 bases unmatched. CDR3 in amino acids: CASSSTTGIQGEQFF. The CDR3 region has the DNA TGTGCCAGCAGCTCGACGACAGGGATACAAGGTGAGCAGTTCTTC.

This CDR3 is CASMNTATNEKLFF. CDR3 bases: TGCGCCAGTATGAACACAGCAACTAATGAAAAACTGTTTTTT. The V gene is TRBV10-2, the J gene TRBJ1-4; D call uncertain. The V gene lost 9 bases and the J gene lost 0 bases, with 11 bases spanning the gap. CDR1 WSHSY and CDR2 SAAADI come from the germline V gene. The CDR3 has 14 amino acids.

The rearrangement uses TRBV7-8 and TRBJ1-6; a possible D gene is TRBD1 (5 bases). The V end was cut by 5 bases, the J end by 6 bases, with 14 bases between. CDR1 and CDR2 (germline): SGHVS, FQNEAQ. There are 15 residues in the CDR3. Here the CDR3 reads CASSLPGLSNSPLHF. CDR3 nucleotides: TGTGCCAGCAGCCTACCGGGACTGAGTAATTCACCCCTCCACTTT.

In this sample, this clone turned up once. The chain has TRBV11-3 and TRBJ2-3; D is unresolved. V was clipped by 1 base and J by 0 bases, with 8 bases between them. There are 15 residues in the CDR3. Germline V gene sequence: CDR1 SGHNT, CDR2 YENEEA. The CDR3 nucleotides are TGTGCCAGCAGCTTAGGACTGCCTAGCACAGATACGCAGTATTTT. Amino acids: CASSLGLPSTDTQYF.

CDR3 sequence: CASSMTGTGAIQPQHF. The CDR3 region has the DNA TGTGCCAGTAGTATGACCGGGACAGGGGCGATTCAGCCCCAGCATTTT. The V and J genes are TRBV19 and TRBJ1-5, with 10 bases that match TRBD1. The CDR3 has 16 residues. Per the germline V gene, CDR1 is LNHDA and CDR2 is SQIVND (reference sequence). J was trimmed by 6 bases and V by 3 bases; bases with no gene match: 8.

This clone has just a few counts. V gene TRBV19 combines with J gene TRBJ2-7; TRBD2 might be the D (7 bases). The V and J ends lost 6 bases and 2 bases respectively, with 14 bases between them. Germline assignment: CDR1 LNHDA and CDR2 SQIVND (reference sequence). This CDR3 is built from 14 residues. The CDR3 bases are TGTGCCAGTAGCGGAGGGGGGGGAGCCTACGAGCAGTACTTC. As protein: CASSGGGGAYEQYF. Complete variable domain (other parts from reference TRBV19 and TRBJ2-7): DGGITQSPKYLFRKEGQNVTLSCEQNLNHDAMYWYRQDPGQGLRLIYYSQIVNDFQKGDIAEGYSVSREKKESFPLTVTSAQKNPTAFYLCASSGGGGAYEQYFGPGTRLTVT.

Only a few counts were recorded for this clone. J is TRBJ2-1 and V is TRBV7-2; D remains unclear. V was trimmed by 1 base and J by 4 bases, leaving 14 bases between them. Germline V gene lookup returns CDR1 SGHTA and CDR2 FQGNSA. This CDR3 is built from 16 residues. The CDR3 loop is CASSLETLAGYNEQFF. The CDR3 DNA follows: TGTGCCAGCAGCTTAGAAACATTAGCTGGATACAATGAGCAGTTCTTC.

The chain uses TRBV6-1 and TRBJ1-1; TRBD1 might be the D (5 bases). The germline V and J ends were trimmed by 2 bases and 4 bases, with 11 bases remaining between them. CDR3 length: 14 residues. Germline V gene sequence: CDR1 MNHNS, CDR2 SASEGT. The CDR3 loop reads CASSEWGKATEAFF. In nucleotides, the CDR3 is TGTGCCAGCAGTGAATGGGGCAAGGCCACTGAAGCTTTCTTT.